These 6 T cell receptor beta chains were all obtained from the same sample, sequenced in a study of PD-1 blockade in classical Hodgkin lymphoma. Time point defined: cycle 4 day 1 (C4D1), after 6 weeks of nivolumab. Brentuximab vedotin exposure varied, and every patient relapsed after autologous stem cell transplantation. Assay used: immunoSEQ multiplex PCR; TCRdb lists only in-frame clones, some missing. The table has about 110,000 clones, roughly 90% seen once. The sequencing used peripheral blood mononuclear cells (PBMCs), collected before the fourth cycle of nivolumab. These receptor sequences come from a human donor with classical Hodgkin lymphoma.

The CDR3, as DNA: TGTGCCAGCAGCCTAGGACTAGCGGGAGACAATGAGCAGTTCTTC. It codes for CASSLGLAGDNEQFF. The V call is TRBV5-4, the J call TRBJ2-1; 13 bases align to TRBD2. Germline assignment: CDR1 SGHNT and CDR2 YYREEE (reference sequence). V lost 4 bases and J lost 5; bases outside the gene matches: 3. This CDR3 has 15 amino acids.

The rearrangement links TRBV5-4 to TRBJ2-5, with D possibly matching TRBD1 (5 bases). CDR3 length equals 14 residues. Germline V lookup: CDR1 SGHNT, CDR2 YYREEE (reference sequence). V was cut by 4 bases and J by 2 bases, with 12 bases left in between. The CDR3 sequence: CASSPIDRQETQYF. Written as DNA, the CDR3 is TGTGCCAGCAGCCCGATAGACAGACAAGAGACCCAGTACTTC. Complete variable domain (other parts from reference TRBV5-4 and TRBJ2-5): ETGVTQSPTHLIKTRGQQVTLRCSSQSGHNTVSWYQQALGQGPQFIFQYYREEENGRGNFPPRFSGLQFPNYSSELNVNALELDDSALYLCASSPIDRQETQYFGPGTRLLVL.

This clone was seen once. The rearrangement joins TRBV5-1 to TRBJ2-6, with D hard to call. CDR1 and CDR2 (germline): SGHRS, YFSETQ. This CDR3 region has 15 residues. Trimming left V 4 bases short and J 0 bases short, with 8 bases between. CDR3 DNA: TGCGCCAGCAGCATGTGGGACTCTGGGGCCAACGTCCTGACTTTC. Translating gives CASSMWDSGANVLTF.

V gene TRBV4-3 combines with J gene TRBJ2-7; 8 bases map to TRBD1. Germline V CDR1 and CDR2: LGHNA, YSLEER. The CDR3 loop spans 18 amino acids. V lost 0 bases, J lost 2 bases, and 12 bases stayed unmatched. CDR3 region: CASSQDLSGQGFPYEQYF. The CDR3, as DNA: TGCGCCAGCAGCCAAGATTTGTCTGGACAGGGTTTCCCCTACGAGCAGTACTTC.

The chain uses TRBV14 and TRBJ1-1, with D uncertain. The CDR3 sequence is 13 residues long. The germline V gene has CDR1 SGHDN and CDR2 FVKESK. The V gene lost 0 bases and the J gene lost 0 bases, with 2 bases spanning the gap. The DNA for the CDR3 is TGTGCCAGCAGCCAAGAACTGAACACTGAAGCTTTCTTT. Its protein product is CASSQELNTEAFF.

V usage is TRBV2 and J usage is TRBJ1-5, with D unclear. Germline loops: CDR1 SNHLY, CDR2 FYNNEI. The CDR3 has 14 residues. The ends were cut back, 0 bases at V and 2 bases at J, with 5 bases in the middle. CDR3 loop: CASSEARGNQPQHF. Written as DNA, the CDR3 is TGTGCCAGCAGTGAAGCTCGGGGCAATCAGCCCCAGCATTTT.